This TCR beta chain came from a study of blood T cell repertoires in COVID-19. The overall study: Samples came from the United States, Italy and Spain, spanning acute and convalescent COVID-19. The cDNA or gDNA used as material had been derived from T cells, B-cell-depleted T cells, or PBMCs.

As handled by the study authors: Quantification of nucleated cells was approximated via reference gene primer amplification. Produced via immunoSEQ multiplex PCR; TCRdb's table is partial and in-frame only. From that table come the V and J calls and clone size; the DNA was used to work out D and trimming. The sample records over 200,000 clones, about 89% being singletons. Trimming removed 1 base from V and 4 bases from J; junction bases left unmatched: 10. The CDR3 runs to 17 residues. Looked up from germline, CDR1 is SGHRS and CDR2 is YFSETQ. This chain joins TRBV5-1 and TRBJ1-1, with 10 bases that match TRBD1. The receptor comes from a woman between 40 and 55 years old with acute or convalescent COVID-19. Sequencing was performed on peripheral blood. The CDR3 DNA is TGCGCCAGCAGCTTGTGGGAAACCGGACAGGGGGGCACTGAAGCTTTCTTT. Translated: CASSLWETGQGGTEAFF.